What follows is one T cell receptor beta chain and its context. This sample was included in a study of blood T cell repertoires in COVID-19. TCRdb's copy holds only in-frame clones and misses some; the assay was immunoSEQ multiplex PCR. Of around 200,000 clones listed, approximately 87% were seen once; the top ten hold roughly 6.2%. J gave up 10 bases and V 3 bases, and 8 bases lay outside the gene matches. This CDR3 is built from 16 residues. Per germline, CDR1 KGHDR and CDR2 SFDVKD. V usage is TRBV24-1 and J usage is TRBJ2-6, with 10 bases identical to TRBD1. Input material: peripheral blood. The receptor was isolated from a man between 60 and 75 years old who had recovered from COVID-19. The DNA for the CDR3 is TGTGCCACCAGTGATCGAGGACAGGGACAGGGGAACGTCCTGACTTTC. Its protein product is CATSDRGQGQGNVLTF.